This is a list of T cell receptor beta chains from one sample in a study of T cells after posttransplantation cyclophosphamide. TCRdb keeps only in-frame clones here, not all; method: immunoSEQ multiplex PCR. The sample holds tens of thousands of clones, and no clone turns up only once. The sample consisted of PBMCs. These receptors were collected from a man aged 35 to 55 in good health, CMV-negative, and a related stem cell transplant donor. CDR3s leave out the opening cysteine and the closing phenylalanine or tryptophan. A D gene is named only where the DNA matches it firmly.

j_gene: TRBJ2-2
d_gene: -
v_gene: TRBV7-2
CDR3aa: ASSLPQGILNTGELF

j_gene: TRBJ1-2
d_gene: TRBD1
v_gene: TRBV15
CDR3aa: ATSSSSTGGHGYT

j_gene: TRBJ1-4
d_gene: -
v_gene: TRBV19
CDR3aa: ASSRILDNEKLF

j_gene: TRBJ2-7
d_gene: TRBD2
v_gene: TRBV19
CDR3aa: ASSTRWGLAGGREQY

j_gene: -
d_gene: -
v_gene: TRBV7-9
CDR3aa: ASSRFPAGEQY

j_gene: TRBJ2-1
d_gene: -
v_gene: TRBV6-5
CDR3aa: ASSSPLAGEQF

j_gene: TRBJ2-7
d_gene: -
v_gene: TRBV6-5
CDR3aa: ASSQAGTTVYEQY

j_gene: TRBJ2-1
d_gene: TRBD2
v_gene: TRBV6-4
CDR3aa: ASSALAGGPGEQF

j_gene: TRBJ2-4
d_gene: -
v_gene: TRBV5-4
CDR3aa: ASSPPEGLAKNIQY

j_gene: TRBJ1-2
d_gene: TRBD1
v_gene: TRBV18
CDR3aa: ASSPPGRQGNYGYT

j_gene: TRBJ2-7
d_gene: -
v_gene: TRBV9
CDR3aa: ASSVGPSPGFYEQY

j_gene: -
d_gene: -
v_gene: TRBV5-6
CDR3aa: ASSFIPNEQY

j_gene: TRBJ2-1
d_gene: TRBD2
v_gene: TRBV9
CDR3aa: ASSVGAGGVEQF

j_gene: TRBJ2-2
d_gene: TRBD1
v_gene: TRBV19
CDR3aa: ASTGTAFGELF

j_gene: TRBJ2-1
d_gene: -
v_gene: TRBV5-6
CDR3aa: ASSHDRTRYNEQF

j_gene: TRBJ2-1
d_gene: -
v_gene: TRBV29-1
CDR3aa: SVGEEVGYNEQF

j_gene: TRBJ2-3
d_gene: -
v_gene: TRBV10-3
CDR3aa: AISERSPSTDTQY

j_gene: TRBJ2-7
d_gene: -
v_gene: TRBV6-1
CDR3aa: ASRGPGVSYEQY

j_gene: TRBJ2-2
d_gene: -
v_gene: TRBV27
CDR3aa: ASSPRTPGNTGELF

j_gene: TRBJ2-7
d_gene: TRBD2
v_gene: TRBV10-3
CDR3aa: AISGAGLPHEQY

j_gene: TRBJ2-7
d_gene: -
v_gene: TRBV15
CDR3aa: ATSRAGSYEQY

j_gene: -
d_gene: TRBD1
v_gene: TRBV14
CDR3aa: ASSQEGGWGDRSSYEQY

j_gene: TRBJ2-2
d_gene: TRBD2
v_gene: TRBV5-6
CDR3aa: ASSSWTSFFTGELF

j_gene: TRBJ2-1
d_gene: TRBD1
v_gene: TRBV6-4
CDR3aa: ASSDSGDRGHNEQF

j_gene: TRBJ2-1
d_gene: -
v_gene: TRBV7-8
CDR3aa: ASSSLGYLDEQF

j_gene: TRBJ1-1
d_gene: TRBD1
v_gene: TRBV19
CDR3aa: ASSIHTGGGFYTEAF

j_gene: TRBJ1-4
d_gene: TRBD1
v_gene: TRBV19
CDR3aa: ASMGRGQGDEKLF

j_gene: TRBJ2-5
d_gene: -
v_gene: TRBV7-8
CDR3aa: ASRAGTSYQETQY

j_gene: TRBJ2-1
d_gene: TRBD2
v_gene: TRBV29-1
CDR3aa: SVAGLAGVSSYNEQF

j_gene: TRBJ2-7
d_gene: TRBD1
v_gene: TRBV29-1
CDR3aa: SAEGQGSYEQY

j_gene: TRBJ2-2
d_gene: TRBD2
v_gene: TRBV9
CDR3aa: ASSVDGRVTGELF

j_gene: TRBJ2-7
d_gene: TRBD2
v_gene: TRBV10-3
CDR3aa: AIRSGTSGSNEQY

j_gene: TRBJ2-7
d_gene: -
v_gene: TRBV2
CDR3aa: ASRRDGSYEQY

j_gene: TRBJ1-2
d_gene: -
v_gene: TRBV6-5
CDR3aa: ASTRRGSGGYT

j_gene: TRBJ2-7
d_gene: -
v_gene: TRBV27
CDR3aa: ASSATSFSSYEQY

j_gene: TRBJ2-1
d_gene: TRBD2
v_gene: TRBV27
CDR3aa: ASSFLAGGPDEQF

j_gene: TRBJ2-6
d_gene: -
v_gene: TRBV9
CDR3aa: ASSVRSGSGANVLT

j_gene: TRBJ2-1
d_gene: -
v_gene: TRBV14
CDR3aa: ASSPSLAPEQF